The 27 T cell receptor beta chains in this list originate from one sample, sequenced in a study of regulatory T cells in long-lasting Graves disease. Indicated time point: persistent/refractory GD, antithyroid drugs over 5 years with positive TRAb. Construction of the TCR library relied on RNA isolated from PBMCs. Arm-PCR with iRepertoire HTBI primers amplified the CDR3 regions for these TCR beta libraries. TCRdb passed the multiplex PCR reads through MiXCR, listing each CDR3 protein once. Of around 400,000 distinct CDR3 sequences listed, around 23% are singletons. The sequences come from peripheral blood mononuclear cells (PBMCs), collected when the disease was refractory, from a patient treated with antithyroid drugs. The receptor source for this set is a female donor with Graves disease.

This clonotype was counted many times. The V call is TRBV28, the J call TRBJ2-5, with a weak D call TRBD2 (5 bases). The CDR3 covers 17 residues. The germline gives CDR1 MDHEN, CDR2 SYDVKM. V was clipped by 2 bases and J by 3 bases, with 19 bases between them. CDR3 nucleotides: TGTGCCAGCAGTTTAGAGGGTGTAGCGAGACAAGAAGAGACCCAGTACTTC. This encodes CASSLEGVARQEETQYF.

This chain connects TRBV4-1 to TRBJ2-3, with 10 bases aligning to TRBD2. The ends lost 1 base at V and 4 bases at J; junction bases unmatched: 5. This CDR3 region has 16 residues. CDR1 and CDR2 from the germline V gene are MGHRA and YSYEKL. The CDR3 loop reads CASSQASGSTADTQYF. The CDR3 nucleotides are TGCGCCAGCAGCCAAGCTAGCGGGAGTACCGCAGATACGCAGTATTTT.

This clonotype showed up many times. The chain has TRBV28 and TRBJ2-5; weak D call: TRBD1 (6 bases). Trimming left V 3 bases short and J 5 bases short, with 13 bases between. Per germline, CDR1 MDHEN and CDR2 SYDVKM. This CDR3 has 14 amino acids. This CDR3 is CASSFPGVGETQYF. The CDR3 coding sequence is TGTGCCAGCAGTTTCCCAGGGGTTGGGGAGACCCAGTACTTC.

This clonotype was seen ten or more times. V gene TRBV2 combines with J gene TRBJ2-7, with D unresolved. V lost 1 base, J lost 0 bases, and 16 bases lay in between. The CDR3 contains 17 residues. Germline CDR1 SNHLY, CDR2 FYNNEI. The CDR3 sequence: CASSEDQKAFGSYEQYF. The CDR3, as DNA: TGTGCCAGCAGTGAAGACCAGAAAGCGTTTGGCTCCTACGAGCAGTACTTC.

This clonotype has a handful of counts. The chain combines TRBV20-1 with TRBJ2-2; 7 bases are shared with TRBD2. The CDR3 is 15 residues long. V dropped 2 bases and J dropped 3; count of bases not matched to a gene: 6. Germline lookup yields CDR1 DFQATT and CDR2 SNEGSKA (reference sequence). CDR3 sequence reads: CSARMGGRDTGELFF. Written as DNA, the CDR3 is TGCAGTGCTAGAATGGGAGGGAGGGACACCGGGGAGCTGTTTTTT.

This clonotype was recorded many times. J is TRBJ1-5 and V is TRBV2; D gene uncertain. CDR3 length: 16 residues. CDR1 is SNHLY and CDR2 is FYNNEI in the germline V gene. V lost 5 bases and J lost 0, with 14 bases in between. The CDR3 here is CASSMLDLYSNQPQHF. CDR3 sequence (DNA): TGTGCCAGCAGTATGCTAGACTTATATAGCAATCAGCCCCAGCATTTT.

The rearrangement uses TRBV27 and TRBJ2-1; weak D call: TRBD2 (5 bases). V dropped 1 base and J dropped 4 bases, with 20 bases sitting between them. The CDR3 covers 18 residues. Germline values: CDR1 MNHEY, CDR2 SMNVEV (reference sequence). The CDR3 sequence: CASSLLVNGEAVYNEQFF. In nucleotides, the CDR3 is TGTGCCAGCAGTTTATTGGTGAACGGTGAAGCGGTGTACAATGAGCAGTTCTTC.

J is TRBJ2-7 and V is TRBV10-2; 9 bases fit TRBD2. The CDR3 length is 15 residues. After removal of 6 bases from V and 2 bases from J, the junction contained 8 bases not matched to a gene. Germline CDR1 and CDR2: WSHSY and SAAADI. CDR3 residues: CASRVEREAPYEQYF. The CDR3, as DNA: TGCGCCAGCAGGGTAGAGCGGGAGGCGCCCTACGAGCAGTACTTC.

J is TRBJ2-2 and V is TRBV28; the match to TRBD2 covers 11 bases. After removal of 3 bases from V and 0 bases from J, the junction contained 3 bases not matched to a gene. The CDR3 runs 17 residues. CDR1 is MDHEN, CDR2 SYDVKM, per germline. The CDR3 nucleotides read TGTGCCAGCAGTTTCGTAGCGGGAGGGCCGAACACCGGGGAGCTGTTTTTT. It translates to CASSFVAGGPNTGELFF.

In this sample, this clonotype turned up once. Just one base apart from a much larger clone, this may be a read error. The V and J genes are TRBV19 and TRBJ2-5; D ambiguous. Germline CDR1 reads LNHDA; CDR2 reads SQIVND (reference sequence). The length of the CDR3 is 13 residues. The CDR3 DNA sequence: TGTGCCAGTAGTATTTCCAGAGCAGAGACCCAGCACTTC. Residues: CASSISRAETQHF.

In its sample, this clonotype was seen a few times. The chain recombines TRBV10-3 with TRBJ1-3; 7 bases line up with TRBD1. The CDR3 has 14 residues. Unmatched junction bases numbered 7, after V lost 9 bases and J lost 2 bases. CDR1 and CDR2 (germline): ENHRY, SYGVKD. The CDR3 sequence: CAIRQGDAGNTIYF. The CDR3 region has the DNA TGTGCCATTAGACAGGGCGATGCTGGAAACACCATATATTTT.

The table lists this clonotype with a few counts. The rearrangement uses TRBV5-1 and TRBJ1-2; weak D call: TRBD1 (5 bases). Germline V gene data show CDR1 as SGHRS and CDR2 as YFSETQ. The CDR3 contains 15 residues. Between the trimmed V and J ends, which lost 4 bases and 5 bases, there was a span of 18 bases. The CDR3 nucleotides are TGCGCCAGCAGCCCCGCCTCAGGGCCGTTGTATGGCTACACCTTC. This codes for CASSPASGPLYGYTF. The entire variable domain, with the rest obtained from reference TRBV5-1 and TRBJ1-2, is as follows: KAGVTQTPRYLIKTRGQQVTLSCSPISGHRSVSWYQQTPGQGLQFLFEYFSETQRNKGNFPGRFSGRQFSNSRSEMNVSTLELGDSALYLCASSPASGPLYGYTFGSGTRLTVV.

This chain uses TRBV7-8 with TRBJ1-1; D gene uncertain. Trimming took 1 base from V and 2 from J, leaving 14 bases between them. CDR3 length: 16 amino acids. The germline V gene encodes CDR1 SGHVS and CDR2 FQNEAQ. The CDR3: CASSLEPNRPNTEAFF. The CDR3, as DNA: TGTGCCAGCAGCTTAGAACCAAACCGACCCAACACTGAAGCTTTCTTT. The full variable domain, in which reference TRBV7-8 and TRBJ1-1 provide the parts outside the CDR3, is GAGVSQSPRYKVAKRGQDVALRCDPISGHVSLFWYQQALGQGPEFLTYFQNEAQLDKSGLPSDRFFAERPEGSVSTLKIQRTQQEDSAVYLCASSLEPNRPNTEAFFGQGTRLTVV.

The V call is TRBV4-1, the J call TRBJ2-3, with a weak D call TRBD2 (6 bases). Looked up from germline, CDR1 is MGHRA and CDR2 is YSYEKL. The CDR3 runs 18 residues. The ends were cut back, 4 bases at V and 4 bases at J, with 24 bases in the middle. Here the CDR3 DNA reads TGCGCCAGCAGCCTAATACGGACTACCCCGGGAGTAGCAGATACGCAGTATTTT. Protein sequence: CASSLIRTTPGVADTQYF.

In its sample, this clonotype was seen many times. The rearrangement links TRBV20-1 to TRBJ2-5, with TRBD2 matching over 7 bases. V lost 6 bases, J lost 1 base, and 2 bases stayed unmatched. Germline CDR1 and CDR2: DFQATT and SNEGSKA (reference sequence). The CDR3 is made up of 12 amino acids. The CDR3 loop reads CSARGVQETQYF. The CDR3 coding sequence is TGCAGTGCCCGGGGGGTCCAAGAGACCCAGTACTTC.

Note on this clonotype: One base away lies a much larger clone, so this may be a sequencing read error. The chain has TRBV20-1 and TRBJ1-1, with D perhaps matching TRBD1 (5 bases). CDR1 and CDR2 from the germline V gene are DFQATT and SNEGSKA (reference sequence). The CDR3 consists of 15 residues. CDR3 DNA sequence: TGCGGTGCTAGAGATCTCGAGTCGAGGGGCGATGAAGCTTTCTTT. Translated, it gives CGARDLESRGDEAFF.

This clonotype was counted at least ten times. This chain uses TRBV6-5 with TRBJ1-6; 8 bases are shared with TRBD1. This CDR3 region has 18 residues. The J segment lost 5 bases and the V segment lost 4 bases, leaving 13 bases of the junction unmatched. The germline V gene has CDR1 MNHEY and CDR2 SVGAGI. In nucleotides, the CDR3 is TGTGCCAGCAGTTGGACAGGGAATATGAAAAGAGATAATTCACCCCTCCACTTT. It translates to CASSWTGNMKRDNSPLHF.

This clonotype was observed at least ten times. The chain uses TRBV6-5 and TRBJ1-2, with D perhaps TRBD1 (5 bases). Germline CDR1 is MNHEY and CDR2 is SVGAGI. The CDR3 totals 14 residues. The germline V and J ends were trimmed by 4 bases and 4 bases, with 13 bases remaining between them. In nucleotides, the CDR3 is TGTGCCAGCAGTTCCTCCGGACACGTCTATGGCTACACCTTC. This codes for CASSSSGHVYGYTF.

This clonotype was picked up a small number of times. The chain couples TRBV5-6 to TRBJ2-1; a weak D match, TRBD2 (5 bases). The germline V gene has CDR1 SGHDT and CDR2 YYEEEE. V was shortened by 4 bases and J by 1 base, with 12 bases between the two germline ends. This CDR3 is built from 15 residues. CDR3 protein: CASSRELASYNEQFF. CDR3 DNA: TGTGCCAGCAGCCGTGAGCTAGCATCCTACAATGAGCAGTTCTTC.

This clonotype appeared many times. V usage is TRBV7-9 and J usage is TRBJ2-5; weak D call: TRBD1 (6 bases). V was trimmed by 5 bases and J by 2 bases, leaving 21 bases between them. Germline V gives CDR1 SEHNR, CDR2 FQNEAQ (reference sequence). This CDR3 contains 17 residues. The CDR3 spells CASSPNLDRRKQETQYF. The DNA of the CDR3 is TGTGCCAGCAGCCCCAACCTCGACAGGAGGAAGCAAGAGACCCAGTACTTC.

Only a few counts were recorded for this clonotype. The J gene is TRBJ1-5, the V gene TRBV24-1; no clear D gene. Germline V gene sequence: CDR1 KGHDR, CDR2 SFDVKD. The V gene lost 4 bases and the J gene lost 0 bases, with 6 bases spanning the gap. The CDR3 totals 14 residues. The chain's CDR3 is CATSDDTSNQPQHF. Here the CDR3 DNA reads TGTGCCACCAGTGACGACACTAGCAATCAGCCCCAGCATTTT.

In this sample, this clonotype turned up a few times. V and J are TRBV2 and TRBJ1-6; D unclear. Deletions cut 4 bases from V and 7 bases from J, with 11 bases between. The CDR3 consists of 14 residues. Germline V gene lookup returns CDR1 SNHLY and CDR2 FYNNEI. The CDR3 here is CASSAVSKNSPLHF. The CDR3 DNA reads TGTGCCAGCAGTGCCGTGTCGAAAAATTCACCCCTCCACTTT.

The chain recombines TRBV25-1 with TRBJ2-1; 9 bases fit TRBD2. Germline V CDR1 and CDR2: MGHDK, SYGVNS. The V and J ends lost 6 bases and 3 bases, in that order; junction bases with no gene match: 6. The CDR3 is 15 residues long. This CDR3 reads CASSQTLAGYNEQFF. The CDR3 bases are TGTGCCAGCAGCCAAACACTAGCGGGCTACAATGAGCAGTTCTTC.

This clonotype came up many times. The V gene is TRBV4-1, the J gene TRBJ2-5, with a tentative D call TRBD2 (5 bases). CDR3 size: 16 residues. Trimming took 1 base from V and 1 from J, leaving 13 bases between them. The germline CDR1 and CDR2 sequences are MGHRA and YSYEKL. This CDR3 is CASSQVGGGFQETQYF. CDR3 in DNA: TGCGCCAGCAGCCAAGTCGGCGGCGGGTTCCAAGAGACCCAGTACTTC.

This clonotype was detected only once. This chain links TRBV28 with TRBJ2-3; 10 positions agree with TRBD1. The CDR3 covers 24 residues. CDR1 and CDR2 (germline): MDHEN, SYDVKM. V was clipped by 1 base and J by 4 bases; unmatched bases: 29. The CDR3 DNA sequence: TGTGCCAGCAGTTTATTTTTTTTTCGCCCGGACAGGGGGTTGAGCGGGAGTGTGGCAGATACGCAGTATTTT. Protein product: CASSLFFFRPDRGLSGSVADTQYF.

The table lists this clonotype with many counts. J is TRBJ2-2 and V is TRBV5-1, with D perhaps matching TRBD1 (6 bases). The CDR3 is 16 amino acids. The germline V gene encodes CDR1 SGHRS and CDR2 YFSETQ. Trimming took off 3 bases at V and 1 base at J, with 13 bases between the two ends. CDR3 sequence reads: CASSSQGQMNTGELFF. DNA of the CDR3: TGCGCCAGCAGCTCCCAGGGACAAATGAACACCGGGGAGCTGTTTTTT.

This clonotype was observed a handful of times. The CDR3 sequence is CSASQGNQPQHF. Here the CDR3 DNA reads TGCAGTGCTTCTCAGGGTAATCAGCCCCAGCATTTT. The V and J genes are TRBV20-1 and TRBJ1-5; maybe TRBD1 (5 bases). Germline CDR1 reads DFQATT; CDR2 reads SNEGSKA (reference sequence). V was trimmed by 5 bases and J by 4 bases, leaving 9 bases between them. The CDR3 has 12 amino acids.